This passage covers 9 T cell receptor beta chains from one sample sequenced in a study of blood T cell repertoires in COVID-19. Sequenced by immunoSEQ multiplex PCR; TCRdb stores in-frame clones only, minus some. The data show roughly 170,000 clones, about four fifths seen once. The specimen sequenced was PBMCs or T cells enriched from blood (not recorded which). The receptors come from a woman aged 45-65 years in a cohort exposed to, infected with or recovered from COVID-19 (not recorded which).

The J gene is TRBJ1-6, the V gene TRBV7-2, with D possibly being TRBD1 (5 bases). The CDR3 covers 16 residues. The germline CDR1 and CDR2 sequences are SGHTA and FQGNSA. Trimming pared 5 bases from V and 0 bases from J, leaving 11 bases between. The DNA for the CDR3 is TGTGCCAGCAGCGTAGGGGCGAGCTCCTATAATTCACCCCTCCACTTT. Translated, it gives CASSVGASSYNSPLHF.

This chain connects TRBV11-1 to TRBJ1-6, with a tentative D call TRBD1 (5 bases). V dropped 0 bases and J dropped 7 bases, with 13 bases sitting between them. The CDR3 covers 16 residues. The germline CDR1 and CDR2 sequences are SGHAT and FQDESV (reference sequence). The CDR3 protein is CASSLAEGTVNSPLHF. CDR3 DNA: TGTGCCAGCAGCTTAGCGGAGGGGACGGTGAATTCACCCCTCCACTTT.

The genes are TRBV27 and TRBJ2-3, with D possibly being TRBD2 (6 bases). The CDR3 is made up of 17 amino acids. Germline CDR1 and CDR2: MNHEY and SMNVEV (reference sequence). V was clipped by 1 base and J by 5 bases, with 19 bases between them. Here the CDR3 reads CASSLWARDSTKDTQYF. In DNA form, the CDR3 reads TGTGCCAGCAGTTTATGGGCGCGGGACTCAACAAAAGATACGCAGTATTTT.

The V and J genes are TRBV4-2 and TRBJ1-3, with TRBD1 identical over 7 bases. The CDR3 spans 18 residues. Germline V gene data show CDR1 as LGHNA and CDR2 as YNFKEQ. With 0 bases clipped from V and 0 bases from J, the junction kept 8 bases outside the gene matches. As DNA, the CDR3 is TGTGCCAGCAGCCAAGAGAAGGGACAGTTCGACTCTGGAAACACCATATATTTT. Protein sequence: CASSQEKGQFDSGNTIYF.

The CDR3 DNA is TGTGCCAGCAGTTCCGGGACAGAATATGAAAAACTGTTTTTT. Residues: CASSSGTEYEKLFF. The gene calls are TRBV28 and TRBJ1-4; TRBD1 aligns across 7 bases. CDR3 length: 14 residues. V lost 4 bases to trimming and J lost 6 bases; unmatched junction nucleotides: 5. CDR1 MDHEN and CDR2 SYDVKM come from the germline V gene.

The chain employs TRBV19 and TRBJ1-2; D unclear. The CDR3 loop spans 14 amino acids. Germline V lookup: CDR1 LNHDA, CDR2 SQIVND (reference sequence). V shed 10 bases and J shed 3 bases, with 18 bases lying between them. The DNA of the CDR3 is TGTGCCACCCCCGCGGGTCTAAATGACTATGGCTACACCTTC. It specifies CATPAGLNDYGYTF. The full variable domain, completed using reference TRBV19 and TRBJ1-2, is DGGITQSPKYLFRKEGQNVTLSCEQNLNHDAMYWYRQDPGQGLRLIYYSQIVNDFQKGDIAEGYSVSREKKESFPLTVTSAQKNPTAFYLCATPAGLNDYGYTFGSGTRLTVV.

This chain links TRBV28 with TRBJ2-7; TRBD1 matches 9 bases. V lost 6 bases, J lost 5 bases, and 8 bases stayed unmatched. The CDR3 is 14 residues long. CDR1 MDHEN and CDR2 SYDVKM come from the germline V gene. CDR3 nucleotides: TGTGCCAGCAGAGGGACAGGGAATAAGGACGAGCAGTACTTC. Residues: CASRGTGNKDEQYF.

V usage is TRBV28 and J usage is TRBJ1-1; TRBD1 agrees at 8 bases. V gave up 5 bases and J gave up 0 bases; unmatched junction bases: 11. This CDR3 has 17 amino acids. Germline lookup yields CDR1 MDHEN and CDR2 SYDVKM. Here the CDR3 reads CASSPPPRQGMNTEAFF. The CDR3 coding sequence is TGTGCCAGCAGTCCACCGCCGAGACAGGGGATGAACACTGAAGCTTTCTTT.

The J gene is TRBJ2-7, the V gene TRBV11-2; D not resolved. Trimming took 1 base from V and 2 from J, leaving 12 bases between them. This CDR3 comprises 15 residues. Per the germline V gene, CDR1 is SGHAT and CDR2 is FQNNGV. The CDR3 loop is CASSLGQKQTYEQYF. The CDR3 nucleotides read TGTGCCAGCAGCTTAGGCCAAAAACAGACCTACGAGCAGTACTTC.